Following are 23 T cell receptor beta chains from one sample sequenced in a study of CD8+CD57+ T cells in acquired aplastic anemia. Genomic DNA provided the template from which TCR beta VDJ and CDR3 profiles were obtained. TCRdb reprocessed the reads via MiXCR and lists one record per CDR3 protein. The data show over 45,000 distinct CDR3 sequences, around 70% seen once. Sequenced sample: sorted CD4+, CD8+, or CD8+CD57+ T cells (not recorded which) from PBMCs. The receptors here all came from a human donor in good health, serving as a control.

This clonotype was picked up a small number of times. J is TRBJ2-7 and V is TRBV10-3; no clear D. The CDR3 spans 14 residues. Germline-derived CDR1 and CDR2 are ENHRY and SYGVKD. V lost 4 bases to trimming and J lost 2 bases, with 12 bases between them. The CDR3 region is CAISAQESPYEQYF. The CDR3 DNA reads TGTGCCATCAGTGCGCAGGAGTCCCCCTACGAGCAGTACTTC.

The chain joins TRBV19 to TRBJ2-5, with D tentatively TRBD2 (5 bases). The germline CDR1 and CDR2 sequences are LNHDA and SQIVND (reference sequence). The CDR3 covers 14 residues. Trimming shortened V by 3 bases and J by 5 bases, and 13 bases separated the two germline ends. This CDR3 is CASSMTTRRETQYF. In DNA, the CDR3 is TGTGCCAGTAGTATGACTACCAGGAGGGAGACCCAGTACTTC. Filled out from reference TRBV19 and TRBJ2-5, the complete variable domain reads DGGITQSPKYLFRKEGQNVTLSCEQNLNHDAMYWYRQDPGQGLRLIYYSQIVNDFQKGDIAEGYSVSREKKESFPLTVTSAQKNPTAFYLCASSMTTRRETQYFGPGTRLLVL.

The CDR3 region has the DNA TGTGCCAGCAGTGAAGGCCGGATCACAGGGGGCGATATCTACAATGAGCAGTTCTTC. This encodes CASSEGRITGGDIYNEQFF. The chain has TRBV25-1 and TRBJ2-1, with TRBD1 identical over 9 bases. Germline CDR1 and CDR2: MGHDK and SYGVNS. This CDR3 is 19 amino acids long. With 2 bases clipped from V and 3 bases from J, the junction kept 14 bases outside the gene matches.

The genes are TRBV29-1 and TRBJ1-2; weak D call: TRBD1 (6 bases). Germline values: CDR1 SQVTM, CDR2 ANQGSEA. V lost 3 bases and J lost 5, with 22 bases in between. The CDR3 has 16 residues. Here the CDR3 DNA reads TGCAGCGTTGATTCAGGGGCCACTGGGTTTAGATATGGCTACACCTTC. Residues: CSVDSGATGFRYGYTF.

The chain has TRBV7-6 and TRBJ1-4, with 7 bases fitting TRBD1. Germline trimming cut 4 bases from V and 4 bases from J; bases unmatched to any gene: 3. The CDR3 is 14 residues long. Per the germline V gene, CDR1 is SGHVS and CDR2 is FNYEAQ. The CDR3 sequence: CASSSGGFNEKLFF. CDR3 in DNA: TGTGCCAGCAGCTCAGGGGGTTTTAATGAAAAACTGTTTTTT.

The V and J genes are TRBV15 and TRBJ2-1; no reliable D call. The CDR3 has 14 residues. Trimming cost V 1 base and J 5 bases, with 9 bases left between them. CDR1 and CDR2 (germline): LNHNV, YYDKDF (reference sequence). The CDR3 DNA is TGTGCCACCAGCAGAGTATCCGGTAACAATGAGCAGTTCTTC. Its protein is CATSRVSGNNEQFF.

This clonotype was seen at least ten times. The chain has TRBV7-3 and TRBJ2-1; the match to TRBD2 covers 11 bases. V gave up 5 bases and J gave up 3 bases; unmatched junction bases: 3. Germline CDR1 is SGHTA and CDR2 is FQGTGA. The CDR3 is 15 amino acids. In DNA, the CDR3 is TGTGCCAGCAGCACCGGGACTAGCGGCTACAATGAGCAGTTCTTC. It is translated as CASSTGTSGYNEQFF.

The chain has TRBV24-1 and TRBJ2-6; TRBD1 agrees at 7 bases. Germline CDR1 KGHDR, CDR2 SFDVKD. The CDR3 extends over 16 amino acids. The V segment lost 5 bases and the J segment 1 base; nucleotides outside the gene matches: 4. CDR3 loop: CATSGATGSGANVLTF. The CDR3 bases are TGTGCCACCAGTGGGGCGACAGGGTCTGGGGCCAACGTCCTGACTTTC.

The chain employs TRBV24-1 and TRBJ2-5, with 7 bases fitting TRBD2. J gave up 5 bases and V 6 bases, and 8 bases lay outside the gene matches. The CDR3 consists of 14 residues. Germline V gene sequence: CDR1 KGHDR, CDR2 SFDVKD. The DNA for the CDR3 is TGTGCCACCAGTCATAGCGGGCATGTGGAGACCCAGTACTTC. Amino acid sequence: CATSHSGHVETQYF.

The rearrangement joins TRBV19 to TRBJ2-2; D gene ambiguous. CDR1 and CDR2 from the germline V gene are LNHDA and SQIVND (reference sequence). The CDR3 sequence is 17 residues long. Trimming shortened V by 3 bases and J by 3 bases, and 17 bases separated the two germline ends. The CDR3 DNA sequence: TGTGCCAGTAGTATGGATATTATGACGAAATACACCGGGGAGCTGTTTTTT. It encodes CASSMDIMTKYTGELFF.

As DNA, the CDR3 is TGTGCCAGCAGCCCCCCTCCCCCTGGGTTCTCAGATACGCAGTATTTT. Its translation is CASSPPPPGFSDTQYF. The chain recombines TRBV11-1 with TRBJ2-3; D is uncertain. This CDR3 comprises 16 residues. V was shortened by 5 bases and J by 4 bases, with 19 bases between the two germline ends. Germline assignment: CDR1 SGHAT and CDR2 FQDESV (reference sequence).

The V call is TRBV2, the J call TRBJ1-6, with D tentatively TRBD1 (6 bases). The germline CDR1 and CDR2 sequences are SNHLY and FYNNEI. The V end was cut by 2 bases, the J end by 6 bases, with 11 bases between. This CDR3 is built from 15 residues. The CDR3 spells CASSEQGNRNSPLHF. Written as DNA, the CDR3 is TGTGCCAGCAGTGAACAGGGGAACCGTAATTCACCCCTCCACTTT.

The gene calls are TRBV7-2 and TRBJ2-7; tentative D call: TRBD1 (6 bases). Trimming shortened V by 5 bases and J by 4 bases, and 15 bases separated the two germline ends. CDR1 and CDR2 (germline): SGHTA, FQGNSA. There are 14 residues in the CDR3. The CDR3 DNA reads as TGTGCCAGCAGCCCCCGGGACAAACCTTACGAGCAGTACTTC. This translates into CASSPRDKPYEQYF.

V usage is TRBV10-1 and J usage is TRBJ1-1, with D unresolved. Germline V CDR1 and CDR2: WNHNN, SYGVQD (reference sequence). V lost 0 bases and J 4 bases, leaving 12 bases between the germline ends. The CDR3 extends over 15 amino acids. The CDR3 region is CASSESSVGITEAFF. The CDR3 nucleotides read TGCGCCAGCAGTGAGTCGTCGGTAGGCATCACTGAAGCTTTCTTT.

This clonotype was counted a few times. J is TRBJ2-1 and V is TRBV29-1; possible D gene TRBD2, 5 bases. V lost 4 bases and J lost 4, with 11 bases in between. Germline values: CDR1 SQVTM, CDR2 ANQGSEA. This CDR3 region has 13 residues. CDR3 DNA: TGCAGCGTTGGTGGAGGACTTTACAATGAGCAGTTCTTC. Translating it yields CSVGGGLYNEQFF.

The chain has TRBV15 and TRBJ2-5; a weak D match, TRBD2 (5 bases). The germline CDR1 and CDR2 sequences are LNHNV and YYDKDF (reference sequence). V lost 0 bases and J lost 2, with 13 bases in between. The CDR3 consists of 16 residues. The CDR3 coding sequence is TGTGCCACCAGCAGAGATCGGACTGACGGGCAAGAGACCCAGTACTTC. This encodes CATSRDRTDGQETQYF.

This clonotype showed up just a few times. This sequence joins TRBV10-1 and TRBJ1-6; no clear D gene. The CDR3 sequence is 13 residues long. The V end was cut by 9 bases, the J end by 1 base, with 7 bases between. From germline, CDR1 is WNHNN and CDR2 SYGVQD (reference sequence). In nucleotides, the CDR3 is TGCGCCAGTCGGAAGTCCTATAATTCACCCCTCCACTTT. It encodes CASRKSYNSPLHF.

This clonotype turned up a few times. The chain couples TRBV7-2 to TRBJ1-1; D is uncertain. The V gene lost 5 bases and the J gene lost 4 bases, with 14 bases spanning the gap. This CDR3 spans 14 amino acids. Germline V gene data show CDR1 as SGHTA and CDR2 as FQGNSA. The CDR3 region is CASSLIGLSTEAFF. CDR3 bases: TGTGCCAGCAGCCTAATCGGGTTGAGCACTGAAGCTTTCTTT.

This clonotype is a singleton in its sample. In nucleotides, the CDR3 is TGTGCCAGCAGTTATGGACAGGGGATTAACTATGGCTACACCTTC. Its translation is CASSYGQGINYGYTF. This chain uses TRBV27 with TRBJ1-2; 9 bases line up with TRBD1. From germline, CDR1 is MNHEY and CDR2 SMNVEV (reference sequence). V lost 4 bases and J lost 1; bases outside the gene matches: 4. This CDR3 region has 15 residues.

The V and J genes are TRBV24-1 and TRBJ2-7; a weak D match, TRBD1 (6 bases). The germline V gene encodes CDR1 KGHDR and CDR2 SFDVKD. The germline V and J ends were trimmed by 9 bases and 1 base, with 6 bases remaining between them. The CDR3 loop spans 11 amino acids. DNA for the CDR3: TGTGCCACCGGACAGTCCTACGAGCAGTACGTC. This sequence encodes CATGQSYEQYV.

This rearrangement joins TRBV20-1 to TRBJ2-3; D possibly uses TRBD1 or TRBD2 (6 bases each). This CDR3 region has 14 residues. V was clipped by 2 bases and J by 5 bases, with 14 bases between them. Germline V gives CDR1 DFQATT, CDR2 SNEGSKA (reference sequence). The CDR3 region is CSARKGGARDTQYF. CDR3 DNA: TGCAGTGCTAGAAAGGGGGGCGCGAGAGATACGCAGTATTTT.

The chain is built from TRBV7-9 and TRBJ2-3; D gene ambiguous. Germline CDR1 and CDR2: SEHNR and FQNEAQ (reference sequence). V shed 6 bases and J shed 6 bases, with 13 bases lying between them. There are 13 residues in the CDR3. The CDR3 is CASSLSVRDTQYF. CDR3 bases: TGTGCCAGCAGTCTATCCGTAAGGGATACGCAGTATTTT. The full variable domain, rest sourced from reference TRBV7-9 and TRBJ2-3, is DTGVSQNPRHKITKRGQNVTFRCDPISEHNRLYWYRQTLGQGPEFLTYFQNEAQLEKSRLLSDRFSAERPKGSFSTLEIQRTEQGDSAMYLCASSLSVRDTQYFGPGTRLTVL.

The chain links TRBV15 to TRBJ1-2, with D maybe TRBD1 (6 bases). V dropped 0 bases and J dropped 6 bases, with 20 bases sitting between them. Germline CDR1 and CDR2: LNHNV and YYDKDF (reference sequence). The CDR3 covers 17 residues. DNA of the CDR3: TGTGCCACCAGCAGAGACGGTCTGGGGGCCTACGCTCATGGCTACACCTTC. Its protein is CATSRDGLGAYAHGYTF.